A single TCR beta chain is shown here with its context. No antigen is known for it. Trimming removed 8 bases from V and 2 bases from J, with 10 bases in between. The length of the CDR3 is 13 residues. Germline V lookup: CDR1 MNHEY, CDR2 SMNVEV (reference sequence). The record originates from a study of T cell repertoires in cytomegalovirus infection. At the level of the study: Both a matching HLA type and CMV infection were indicated by public TCR beta signatures.

TCRdb called the reads again in MiXCR, with one record for every CDR3 protein. The table records 640,000 or so distinct CDR3 sequences, roughly a third of them present only once. The study's findings and limits: Ex vivo responses were dominated by HLA-C-restricted CMV-specific TCR beta clonotypes. Individuals carrying CMV plus the relevant HLA were identified by cumulative frequency of public TCR beta families.

This material consisted of cultured PBMCs, taken from culture after CMV antigen stimulation. V is TRBV27 and J is TRBJ1-3; no firm D call. The sequence was obtained from a human donor in good health (CMV status not recorded). Some clones in this sample may be carry-over from other donors' samples. The CDR3 sequence is CASVDRPGNTIYF. DNA of the CDR3: TGTGCCAGCGTGGACCGGCCTGGAAACACCATATATTTT.